This entry lists 9 T cell receptor beta chains sequenced from one sample in a study of regulatory T cells in long-lasting Graves disease. Construction of the TCR beta libraries employed iRepertoire HTBI primers in conjunction with Arm-PCR of CDR3 regions. In TCRdb, the multiplex PCR reads were re-called with MiXCR into one record per CDR3 protein. There are 500,000 or so distinct CDR3 sequences in the sample; 16% occur only once, and around 25% lies in the top ten. Sample time point: newly diagnosed GD, antithyroid drugs for less than 3 months. Extracted PBMC RNA gave rise to the TCR library. These data were also reused for a study on T cells in Graves' hyperthyroidism and ophthalmopathy.

This material consisted of peripheral blood mononuclear cells (PBMCs), taken at new diagnosis, from a patient treated with antithyroid drugs. These receptors were taken from a woman between 40 and 65 years old with Graves disease.

In its sample, this clonotype was seen once. A much larger clone lies a single base off, so this may be a read error. The gene calls are TRBV28 and TRBJ1-2, with D unresolved. Per germline, CDR1 MDHEN and CDR2 SYDVKM. V dropped 3 bases and J dropped 8 bases, with 16 bases sitting between them. The CDR3 has 14 amino acids. The CDR3 here is CASSFGSPAGGYTF. DNA of the CDR3: TGTGCCAGCAGTTTTGGGAGCCCTGCGGGCGGCTACACCTTC.

In its sample, this clonotype was seen a few times. The V call is TRBV5-1, the J call TRBJ1-4; TRBD1 is a possible D gene (6 bases). V was pared by 0 bases and J by 7 bases, with 10 bases between. CDR3 size: 14 residues. CDR1 and CDR2 (germline): SGHRS, YFSETQ. The CDR3 is CASSLEGDGEKLFF. The CDR3 region has the DNA TGCGCCAGCAGCTTGGAGGGGGACGGTGAAAAACTGTTTTTT.

This clonotype was detected ten times or more. The chain couples TRBV5-1 to TRBJ2-1; 12 nucleotides agree with TRBD1. The CDR3 is made up of 15 amino acids. After removal of 4 bases from V and 6 bases from J, the junction contained 5 bases not matched to a gene. Germline V gene lookup returns CDR1 SGHRS and CDR2 YFSETQ. In DNA form, the CDR3 reads TGCGCCAGCAGCCCAAGGGACAGGGGGCGCAATGAGCAGTTCTTC. This sequence encodes CASSPRDRGRNEQFF.

This clonotype occurred many times. This chain uses TRBV3-1 with TRBJ1-6; a weak D match, TRBD1 (5 bases). This CDR3 is built from 14 residues. Trimming removed 0 bases at V and 10 bases at J, with 10 bases between. CDR1 and CDR2 (germline): LGHDT, YNNKEL (reference sequence). CDR3 sequence (DNA): TGTGCCAGCAGCCAAGAATTGGGGGTCTCACCCCTCCACTTT. It is translated as CASSQELGVSPLHF.

The chain combines TRBV5-1 with TRBJ2-1, with D uncertain. From germline, CDR1 is SGHRS and CDR2 YFSETQ. The V and J ends lost 4 bases and 7 bases respectively, with 9 bases between them. The CDR3 contains 12 residues. The CDR3 is CASSTSTNEQFF. CDR3 DNA: TGCGCCAGCAGCACTTCTACTAATGAGCAGTTCTTC.

This chain links TRBV3-1 with TRBJ2-2; TRBD2 aligns across 10 bases. The V gene's germline CDR1 is LGHDT and CDR2 YNNKEL (reference sequence). V shed 4 bases, J shed 6 bases, and the junction held 11 bases outside the gene matches. The CDR3 spans 17 residues. CDR3 nucleotide sequence: TGTGCCAGCAGCCTACCTTCTCTAGCGGGGGTGGCCGGGGAGCTGTTTTTT. The encoded protein is CASSLPSLAGVAGELFF. Variable domain in full (rest from reference TRBV3-1 and TRBJ2-2): DTAVSQTPKYLVTQMGNDKSIKCEQNLGHDTMYWYKQDSKKFLKIMFSYNNKELIINETVPNRFSPKSPDKAHLNLHINSLELGDSAVYFCASSLPSLAGVAGELFFGEGSRLTVL.

The sample holds many counts of this clonotype. The chain is built from TRBV12-3 or TRBV12-4 and TRBJ2-3, with no clear D. CDR3 length: 14 amino acids. Trimming pared 3 bases from V and 2 bases from J, leaving 9 bases between. The CDR3 region has the DNA TGTGCCAGCAGTTTGTTTACGATCACAGATACGCAGTATTTT. This translates into CASSLFTITDTQYF.

The chain uses TRBV6-5 and TRBJ2-7; perhaps D is TRBD1 or TRBD2 (6 bases each). CDR1 is MNHEY and CDR2 is SVGAGI in the germline V gene. Trimming removed 2 bases at V and 2 bases at J, with 10 bases between. The CDR3 is made up of 14 amino acids. The CDR3 here is CASSYTGAAYEQYF. CDR3 nucleotide sequence: TGTGCCAGCAGTTACACGGGGGCCGCCTACGAGCAGTACTTC.

This clonotype occurred many times. This rearrangement joins TRBV12-5 to TRBJ2-1; tentative D call: TRBD1 (6 bases). The CDR3 runs to 18 residues. The germline gives CDR1 LGHNT, CDR2 FRNRAP. With 4 bases removed from V and 10 bases from J, the gap between germline ends came to 29 bases. CDR3 DNA sequence: TGTGCTAGTGGTTCCTTCGTGGGGGCCATACCCAGAAGCGGCGAGCAGTTCTTC. Its protein is CASGSFVGAIPRSGEQFF.